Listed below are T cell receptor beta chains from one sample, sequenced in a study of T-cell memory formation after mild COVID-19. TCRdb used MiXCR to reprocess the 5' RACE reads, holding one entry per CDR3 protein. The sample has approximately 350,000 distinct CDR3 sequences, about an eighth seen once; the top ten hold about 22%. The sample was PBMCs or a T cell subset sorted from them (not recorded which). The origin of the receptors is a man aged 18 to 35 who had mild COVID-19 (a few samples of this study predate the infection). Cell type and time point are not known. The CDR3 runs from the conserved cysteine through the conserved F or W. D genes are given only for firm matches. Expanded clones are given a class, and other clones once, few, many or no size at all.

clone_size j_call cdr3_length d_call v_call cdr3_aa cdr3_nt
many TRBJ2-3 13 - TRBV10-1 CASSLQGADTQYF TGCGCCAGCAGTCTACAGGGCGCAGATACGCAGTATTTT
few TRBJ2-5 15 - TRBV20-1 CSAGYTRVSGETQYF TGCAGTGCTGGATATACTAGGGTTTCCGGCGAGACCCAGTACTTC
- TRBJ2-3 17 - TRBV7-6 CASSLNPSQEITDTKYF TGTGCCAGCAGCTTAAATCCGTCCCAGGAGATCACAGATACGAAGTATTTT
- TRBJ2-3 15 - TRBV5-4 CASSLAGALTDTQYF TGTGCCAGCAGCTTGGCAGGGGCACTCACAGATACGCAGTATTTT
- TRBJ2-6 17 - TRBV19 CASSPGQFRSGANVLTF TGTGCCAGTAGTCCTGGACAGTTCCGCTCTGGGGCCAACGTCCTGACTTTC
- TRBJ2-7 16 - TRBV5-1 CASSLAPQGPSYEQYF TGCGCCAGCAGCTTGGCCCCACAGGGACCTTCCTACGAGCAGTACTTC
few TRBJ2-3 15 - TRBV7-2 CASSRGGYSTDTQYF TGTGCCAGCAGCCGAGGGGGATATAGCACAGATACGCAGTATTTT
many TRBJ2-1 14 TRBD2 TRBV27 CASCPGLPYNEQFF TGTGCCAGCTGCCCGGGACTACCCTACAATGAGCAGTTCTTC
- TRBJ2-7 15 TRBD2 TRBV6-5 CASRSPGGSSYEQYF TGTGCCAGCAGGTCCCCCGGGGGGAGCTCCTACGAGCAGTACTTC
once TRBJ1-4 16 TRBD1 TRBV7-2 CASSRDTRTGQKELFF TGTGCCAGCTCCCGGGACACCCGAACGGGACAGAAGGAACTGTTTTTT
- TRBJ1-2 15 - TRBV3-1 CASSPWDTIFYGYTF TGTGCCAGCAGTCCATGGGACACTATTTTCTATGGCTACACCTTC
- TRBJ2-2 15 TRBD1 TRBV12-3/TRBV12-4 CASSPVSGGTGELFF TGTGCCAGCAGTCCCGTTTCAGGGGGCACCGGGGAGCTGTTTTTT
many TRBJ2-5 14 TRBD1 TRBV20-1 CSARVGRGQETQYF TGCAGTGCTAGAGTCGGCAGGGGGCAGGAGACCCAGTACTTC
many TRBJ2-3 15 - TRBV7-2 CASSLASLGTDTQYF TGTGCCAGCAGCTTAGCCAGCTTAGGCACAGATACGCAGTATTTT
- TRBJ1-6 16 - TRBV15 CATSRDRTSYNSPLHF TGTGCCACCAGCAGAGATAGGACATCCTATAATTCACCCCTCCACTTT
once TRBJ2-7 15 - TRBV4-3 CASSQDLGQGGEQYF TGCGCCAGCAGCCAAGATCTCGGGCAGGGGGGCGAGCAGTACTTC
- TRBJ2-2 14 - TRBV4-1 CASSQGLPTGELFF TGCGCCAGCAGCCAAGGGCTGCCCACCGGGGAGCTGTTTTTT
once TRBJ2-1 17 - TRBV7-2 CASSPYPASRSYNEQFF TGTGCCAGCAGCCCCTACCCGGCCTCACGCTCCTACAATGAGCAGTTCTTC
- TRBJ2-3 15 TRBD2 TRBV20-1 CSADSSGANTDTQYF TGCAGTGCAGATTCTAGCGGGGCGAACACAGATACGCAGTATTTT
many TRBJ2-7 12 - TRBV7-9 CASSLGAYEQYF TGTGCCAGCAGCCTGGGAGCCTACGAGCAGTACTTC
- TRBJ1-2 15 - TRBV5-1 CASSFVRGGSYGYTF TGCGCCAGCAGCTTTGTCCGCGGGGGGAGCTATGGCTACACCTTC
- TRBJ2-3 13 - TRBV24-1 CATSPGGTDTQYF TGTGCCACCAGTCCAGGGGGCACAGATACGCAGTATTTT
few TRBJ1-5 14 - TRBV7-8 CASSLLDTNQPQHF TGTGCCAGCAGCTTACTGGACACCAATCAGCCCCAGCATTTT
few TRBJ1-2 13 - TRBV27 CASSWGGRGGYTF TGTGCCAGCAGTTGGGGGGGCAGGGGCGGCTACACCTTC
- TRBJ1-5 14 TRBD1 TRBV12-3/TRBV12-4 CASGQGQGPRAQHF TGTGCCAGCGGCCAAGGACAGGGACCGCGTGCCCAGCATTTT
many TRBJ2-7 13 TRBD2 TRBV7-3 CASSSGTSGQRYF TGTGCCAGCAGCTCCGGGACTAGCGGCCAAAGGTACTTC
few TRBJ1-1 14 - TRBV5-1 CASSRRDQDTEAFF TGCGCCAGCAGCCGCCGGGACCAGGACACTGAAGCTTTCTTT
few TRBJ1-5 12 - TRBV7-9 CASSFRGQPQHF TGTGCCAGCAGCTTTCGAGGTCAGCCCCAGCATTTT
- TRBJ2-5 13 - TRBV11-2 CASSLNHQETQYF TGTGCCAGCAGCTTAAATCACCAAGAGACCCAGTACTTC
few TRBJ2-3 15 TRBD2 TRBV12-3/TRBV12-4 CASTLATSAADTQYF TGTGCCAGCACCTTAGCGACTAGCGCCGCAGATACGCAGTATTTT
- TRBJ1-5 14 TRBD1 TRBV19 CASRTGQPNQPQHF TGTGCCAGTAGAACGGGACAGCCTAATCAGCCCCAGCATTTT
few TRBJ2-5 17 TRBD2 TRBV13 CASSLGPTSGDQETQYF TGTGCCAGCAGCTTAGGCCCTACTAGCGGGGACCAAGAGACCCAGTACTTC
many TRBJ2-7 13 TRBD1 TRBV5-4 CASRDRDSYEQYF TGTGCCAGCAGGGACAGGGATAGCTACGAGCAGTACTTC
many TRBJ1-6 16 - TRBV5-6 CASSLGQGLENSPLHF TGTGCCAGCAGCTTGGGGCAGGGGTTGGAGAATTCACCCCTCCACTTT
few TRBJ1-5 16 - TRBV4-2 CASSQDQEGSNQPQHF TGTGCCAGCAGCCAAGATCAAGAAGGAAGCAATCAGCCCCAGCATTTT
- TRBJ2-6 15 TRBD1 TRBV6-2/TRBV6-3 CASSPGGSGANVLTF TGTGCCAGCAGCCCAGGGGGCTCTGGGGCCAACGTCCTGACTTTC
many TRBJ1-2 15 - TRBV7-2 CASTSGPSRKGGYTF TGTGCCAGCACCAGTGGACCGTCAAGAAAGGGCGGCTACACCTTC
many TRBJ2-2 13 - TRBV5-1 CASSFRVTGELFF TGCGCCAGCAGCTTCCGGGTCACCGGGGAGCTGTTTTTT
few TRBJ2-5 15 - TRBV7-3 CASSSAGTSSGTQYF TGTGCCAGCAGCTCCGCCGGGACTTCCTCGGGGACCCAGTACTTC
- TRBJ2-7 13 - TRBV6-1 CASRGQLLYEQYF TGTGCCAGCAGGGGACAACTACTCTACGAGCAGTACTTC
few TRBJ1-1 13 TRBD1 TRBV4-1 CASSLHRGGEAFF TGCGCCAGCAGCCTGCACAGGGGGGGTGAAGCTTTCTTT
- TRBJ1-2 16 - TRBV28 CASTLRSRILNYGYTF TGTGCCAGCACCCTACGGTCACGCATCTTAAACTATGGCTACACCTTC
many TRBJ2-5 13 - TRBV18 CASSPEGQETQYF TGTGCCAGCTCACCAGAGGGCCAAGAGACCCAGTACTTC
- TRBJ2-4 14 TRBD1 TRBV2 CATRQGIRDLIQYF TGTGCCACCAGACAGGGTATTCGAGATCTCATTCAGTACTTC
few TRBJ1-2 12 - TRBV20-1 CSARPGPYGYTF TGCAGTGCTAGACCCGGACCCTATGGCTACACCTTC
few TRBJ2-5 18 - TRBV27 CASSLSLAAALRLETQYF TGTGCCAGCAGTTTATCACTAGCTGCTGCGCTGAGGCTAGAGACCCAGTACTTC
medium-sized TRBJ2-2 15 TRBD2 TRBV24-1 CATSDLAGDTGELFF TGTGCCACCAGTGATTTAGCGGGGGACACCGGGGAGCTGTTTTTT
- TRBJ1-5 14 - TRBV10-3 CAIRPDSSNQPKHF TGTGCCATCAGGCCAGACAGTAGCAATCAGCCCAAGCATTTT
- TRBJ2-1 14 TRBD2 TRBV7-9 CASSPRTSGGQQFF TGTGCCAGCAGCCCTCGGACTAGCGGGGGCCAGCAGTTCTTC
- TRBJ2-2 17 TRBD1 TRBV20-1 CSANGQGASPGTGELFF TGCAGTGCCAATGGACAGGGGGCTAGCCCGGGGACCGGGGAGCTGTTTTTT
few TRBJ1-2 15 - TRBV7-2 CASSFAGNVGYGYTF TGTGCCAGCAGCTTCGCAGGGAACGTGGGCTATGGCTACACCTTC
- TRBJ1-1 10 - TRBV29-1 CSAASAEALF TGCAGCGCGGCGTCGGCTGAAGCTCTCTTT
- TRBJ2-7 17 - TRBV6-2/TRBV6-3 CASSTDWTAFALYEQYF TGTGCCAGCAGTACCGACTGGACGGCTTTTGCGCTCTACGAGCAGTACTTC
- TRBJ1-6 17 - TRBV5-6 CASSYRTWGSYNSPLHF TGTGCCAGCAGCTACAGGACCTGGGGATCCTATAATTCACCCCTCCACTTT
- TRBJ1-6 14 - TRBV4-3 CTSSQAGPISPLHF TGCACCAGCAGCCAGGCTGGCCCAATTTCACCCCTCCACTTT